This TCR beta chain was captured by sequencing in a study of blood T cell repertoires in COVID-19. Study information: Donors in the United States, Italy and Spain gave samples during acute or convalescent COVID-19. PBMCs, B-cell-depleted T cells, or T cells provided the cDNA or gDNA that made up the material.

V gave up 4 bases and J gave up 8 bases, with 14 bases separating them. Germline CDR1 SNHLY, CDR2 FYNNEI. The CDR3 spans 13 residues. In the original workflow: Estimated nucleated cell counts came from reference gene primer amplification. The protocol was immunoSEQ multiplex PCR, while the TCRdb copy is restricted to in-frame clones and leaves out a portion. The V and J calls and clone size were taken over from that table, and D and trimming were inferred from the DNA. The sample carries 70,000 to 100,000 clones, less than 80% recorded once. V gene TRBV2 combines with J gene TRBJ1-2; a weak D match, TRBD1 (5 bases). This sequence was found in a woman aged 45-65 years with acute or convalescent COVID-19. Sequencing was carried out using peripheral blood. CDR3 sequence: CASSGTPTQGYTF. CDR3 nucleotide sequence: TGTGCCAGCAGTGGGACACCAACCCAGGGCTACACCTTC. The full variable domain, its missing parts supplied by reference TRBV2 and TRBJ1-2, is EPEVTQTPSHQVTQMGQEVILRCVPISNHLYFYWYRQILGQKVEFLVSFYNNEISEKSEIFDDQFSVERPDGSNFTLKIRSTKLEDSAMYFCASSGTPTQGYTFGSGTRLTVV.